This is a list of T cell receptor beta chains from one sample in a study of Graves' ophthalmopathy and Graves' hyperthyroidism. Via MiXCR, TCRdb re-called the multiplex PCR reads, giving one row per CDR3 protein. The sample records about 150,000 distinct CDR3 sequences, over 35% being singletons. The sample was peripheral blood. The receptors here all came from a woman in her forties with Graves' ophthalmopathy. Each CDR3 is given with its conserved first and last residue. A D gene is named only where the DNA matches it firmly. Where a row states a size, it is once, few, many or the class of an expanded clone; other rows omit it.

V: TRBV28
J: TRBJ1-5
size: NA
D: NA
CDR3: CASSPPGADQPQHF
DNA: TGTGCCAGCAGTCCACCGGGGGCGGATCAGCCCCAGCATTTT

V: TRBV11-1
J: TRBJ2-2
size: many
D: NA
CDR3: CASTPWGSYDTGELFF
DNA: TGTGCCAGCACTCCATGGGGGAGTTATGACACCGGGGAGCTGTTTTTT

V: TRBV6-1
J: TRBJ2-5
size: few
D: NA
CDR3: CASSPEGVETQYF
DNA: TGTGCCAGCAGTCCCGAGGGGGTGGAGACCCAGTACTTC

V: TRBV7-6
J: TRBJ2-5
size: many
D: NA
CDR3: CASSPPIGHAQETQYF
DNA: TGTGCCAGCAGCCCGCCAATAGGGCACGCACAAGAGACCCAGTACTTC

V: TRBV28
J: TRBJ1-1
size: NA
D: NA
CDR3: CASSSSFGTEAFF
DNA: TGTGCCAGCAGTTCTTCCTTTGGGACTGAAGCTTTCTTT

V: TRBV5-1
J: TRBJ1-5
size: many
D: NA
CDR3: CASSREGYQPQHF
DNA: TGCGCCAGCAGCCGGGAGGGGTATCAGCCCCAGCATTTT

V: TRBV30
J: TRBJ2-2
size: NA
D: NA
CDR3: CAWSVSLPGELFF
DNA: TGTGCCTGGAGTGTATCCTTGCCCGGGGAGCTGTTTTTT

V: TRBV6-2/TRBV6-3
J: TRBJ1-6
size: NA
D: TRBD1
CDR3: CASSFRDRGVNLPLHF
DNA: TGTGCCAGCAGCTTCCGGGACAGGGGAGTGAATTTACCCCTCCACTTT

V: TRBV4-1
J: TRBJ1-1
size: many
D: TRBD1
CDR3: CASSQVTIATGSPEAFF
DNA: TGCGCCAGCAGCCAAGTAACGATCGCGACAGGGAGCCCTGAAGCTTTCTTT

V: TRBV19
J: TRBJ1-1
size: NA
D: TRBD1
CDR3: CASRRGQGGTEAFF
DNA: TGTGCCAGCAGGCGCGGACAGGGAGGCACTGAAGCTTTCTTT

V: TRBV29-1
J: TRBJ1-5
size: many
D: NA
CDR3: CSVIVGSNQPQHF
DNA: TGCAGCGTTATTGTGGGGAGCAATCAGCCCCAGCATTTT

V: TRBV28
J: TRBJ1-2
size: NA
D: NA
CDR3: CASSLEGTPGYGYTF
DNA: TGTGCCAGCAGTTTGGAGGGGACCCCTGGCTATGGCTACACCTTC

V: TRBV6-2/TRBV6-3
J: TRBJ2-7
size: NA
D: TRBD2
CDR3: CASSDLAEIYEQYF
DNA: TGTGCCAGCAGTGACCTAGCGGAGATCTACGAGCAGTACTTC

V: TRBV5-6
J: TRBJ1-1
size: many
D: NA
CDR3: CASSWGHGMEAFF
DNA: TGTGCCAGCAGCTGGGGGCACGGGATGGAAGCTTTCTTT

V: TRBV14
J: TRBJ2-3
size: NA
D: NA
CDR3: CASSQWQSNTDTQYF
DNA: TGTGCCAGCAGCCAATGGCAATCCAACACAGATACGCAGTATTTT

V: TRBV12-3/TRBV12-4
J: TRBJ1-3
size: many
D: NA
CDR3: CASSRTWTAGNTIYF
DNA: TGTGCCAGCAGTAGGACCTGGACGGCTGGAAACACCATATATTTT

V: TRBV6-2/TRBV6-3
J: TRBJ2-7
size: few
D: NA
CDR3: CASSSAPWGSSYEQYF
DNA: TGTGCCAGCAGTTCGGCCCCCTGGGGGTCATCCTACGAGCAGTACTTC

V: TRBV12-3/TRBV12-4
J: TRBJ1-3
size: NA
D: NA
CDR3: CASSLDGGIGNTIYF
DNA: TGTGCCAGCAGTTTAGATGGGGGAATCGGAAACACCATATATTTT

V: TRBV11-2
J: TRBJ1-2
size: NA
D: NA
CDR3: CASSPPGHDHVYGYTF
DNA: TGTGCCAGCAGCCCACCCGGACACGATCACGTCTATGGCTACACCTTC

V: TRBV20-1
J: TRBJ1-5
size: many
D: NA
CDR3: CSVSRTGPRQPQHF
DNA: TGCAGTGTCTCGAGAACAGGGCCACGTCAGCCCCAGCATTTT

V: TRBV12-3/TRBV12-4
J: TRBJ1-2
size: NA
D: NA
CDR3: CASSLEVFGYGYTF
DNA: TGTGCCAGCAGTTTGGAGGTTTTCGGCTATGGCTACACCTTC

V: TRBV11-1
J: TRBJ2-7
size: NA
D: TRBD2
CDR3: CASSPGLAGGHSYEQYF
DNA: TGTGCCAGCAGCCCCGGACTAGCGGGAGGCCACTCCTACGAGCAGTACTTC

V: TRBV27
J: TRBJ2-7
size: NA
D: NA
CDR3: CASGVYSQGHEQYF
DNA: TGTGCCAGCGGAGTTTACTCCCAGGGCCACGAGCAGTACTTC

V: TRBV30
J: TRBJ1-5
size: many
D: TRBD1
CDR3: CAWRGTGSNQPQHF
DNA: TGTGCCTGGAGAGGGACAGGTAGCAATCAGCCCCAGCATTTT

V: TRBV2
J: TRBJ2-2
size: many
D: NA
CDR3: CASSESIGDVTGELFF
DNA: TGTGCCAGCAGTGAAAGCATAGGGGACGTAACCGGGGAGCTGTTTTTT

V: TRBV11-3
J: TRBJ1-1
size: NA
D: TRBD1
CDR3: CASSLTTGDRAFF
DNA: TGTGCCAGCAGCTTAACCACAGGGGATCGGGCTTTCTTT

V: TRBV11-2
J: TRBJ1-5
size: many
D: TRBD1
CDR3: CASSLRYRGLNQPQHF
DNA: TGTGCCAGCAGCTTACGATACAGGGGGCTTAATCAGCCCCAGCATTTT

V: TRBV12-5
J: TRBJ1-2
size: many
D: NA
CDR3: CASGLWGHGYTF
DNA: TGTGCTAGTGGTTTGTGGGGGCATGGCTACACCTTC

V: TRBV5-1
J: TRBJ2-7
size: many
D: TRBD2
CDR3: CASSLFSSGAGLAGFEQYF
DNA: TGCGCCAGCAGCTTGTTTAGCTCCGGCGCGGGACTAGCGGGGTTCGAGCAGTACTTC

V: TRBV12-3/TRBV12-4
J: TRBJ1-5
size: many
D: NA
CDR3: CASRGTNSNQPQHF
DNA: TGTGCCAGCAGGGGGACAAACTCCAATCAGCCCCAGCATTTT

V: TRBV6-1
J: TRBJ1-2
size: few
D: NA
CDR3: CASSVQGHDYGYTF
DNA: TGTGCCAGCAGTGTCCAGGGGCACGACTATGGCTACACCTTC